The 23 T cell receptor beta chains in this list originate from one sample, sequenced in a study of cytomegalovirus exposure and HLA in healthy donors (TCRdb year 2017). The library was prepared using the immunoSEQ multiplex PCR assay. For the multiplex PCR, a mixture combining 60 forward primers for TCR Vbeta segments and 13 reverse primers for TCR Jbeta segments was used. Drawn from immuneACCESS, this table holds only the in-frame rearrangements with V and J called that TCRdb kept. Clones are partly lost; checked studies trace under half to an unresolved V gene and leave the rest unexplained. For this sample the table gives some 150,000 clones, of which 75% were detected only once. The ten largest clones add up to 2.5% to 4% of the sample. The specimen was PBMCs. These TCRs come from a man in his forties or fifties in good health and CMV-seronegative.

The rearrangement uses TRBV13 and TRBJ1-1; a weak D match, TRBD1 (5 bases). The CDR3 is 13 residues long. The germline V gene encodes CDR1 PRHDT and CDR2 FYEKMQ (reference sequence). The V end was cut by 5 bases, the J end by 7 bases, with 14 bases between. CDR3 DNA sequence: TGTGCCAGCAGCCCCAGGACATTTGATGAAGCTTTCTTT. Translating it yields CASSPRTFDEAFF.

The V gene is TRBV7-9, the J gene TRBJ1-2; TRBD1 matches 7 bases. V lost 5 bases to trimming and J lost 7 bases; unmatched junction nucleotides: 7. This CDR3 has 13 residues. Germline V gene data show CDR1 as SEHNR and CDR2 as FQNEAQ (reference sequence). The CDR3 here is CASSQDRARGYTF. CDR3 nucleotide sequence: TGTGCCAGCAGCCAAGACAGGGCGCGTGGCTACACCTTC.

The CDR3 reads CASSLDAFRGKNIQYF. The CDR3 DNA reads TGCGCCAGCAGCTTGGACGCGTTTAGGGGCAAAAACATTCAGTACTTC. The chain uses TRBV5-1 and TRBJ2-4, with TRBD1 as a possible D gene (5 bases). Trimming took 0 bases from V and 3 from J, leaving 13 bases between them. This CDR3 contains 16 residues. Germline loops: CDR1 SGHRS, CDR2 YFSETQ.

The rearrangement links TRBV27 to TRBJ2-1; TRBD2 agrees at 16 bases. The CDR3 runs to 19 residues. Germline lookup yields CDR1 MNHEY and CDR2 SMNVEV (reference sequence). V was pared by 3 bases and J by 10 bases, with 15 bases of the junction left unmatched. The chain's CDR3 is CASSLWGLAGGLIAEEQFF. In nucleotides, the CDR3 is TGTGCCAGCAGTTTGTGGGGACTAGCGGGGGGGCTTATCGCTGAAGAGCAGTTCTTC.

The CDR3 DNA reads TGCGCCAGCAGCCAAGATTATACTAGCGAGGATACGCAGTATTTT. Translating it yields CASSQDYTSEDTQYF. The V gene is TRBV4-3, the J gene TRBJ2-3; 7 nucleotides line up with TRBD2. The germline gives CDR1 LGHNA, CDR2 YSLEER. The V gene end was trimmed by 0 bases and the J gene end by 6 bases; junction bases not matched to a gene: 6. This CDR3 is 15 amino acids long.

The chain couples TRBV4-2 to TRBJ1-2; no clear D. Germline V gene sequence: CDR1 LGHNA, CDR2 YNFKEQ. V lost 0 bases and J 0 bases, leaving 5 bases between the germline ends. This CDR3 contains 14 residues. DNA of the CDR3: TGTGCCAGCAGCCAAGATAGAGCTAACTATGGCTACACCTTC. Translated: CASSQDRANYGYTF.

The genes are TRBV5-1 and TRBJ2-4; D is possibly TRBD2 (7 bases). The CDR3 loop spans 15 amino acids. Per germline, CDR1 SGHRS and CDR2 YFSETQ. The V gene lost 0 bases and the J gene lost 4 bases, with 11 bases spanning the gap. In nucleotides, the CDR3 is TGCGCCAGCAGCTTGGAGGCGGGGGCAAAAAACATTCAGTACTTC. Amino acids: CASSLEAGAKNIQYF.

In this sample, this clone turned up a few times. This chain connects TRBV2 to TRBJ2-5, with a tentative D call TRBD1 (6 bases). V was trimmed by 3 bases and J by 5 bases, leaving 10 bases between them. This CDR3 contains 13 residues. Germline CDR1 is SNHLY and CDR2 is FYNNEI. In nucleotides, the CDR3 is TGTGCCAGCAGTGACGACAGGAAGGAGACCCAGTACTTC. Translated, it gives CASSDDRKETQYF. The full variable domain, completed using reference TRBV2 and TRBJ2-5, is EPEVTQTPSHQVTQMGQEVILRCVPISNHLYFYWYRQILGQKVEFLVSFYNNEISEKSEIFDDQFSVERPDGSNFTLKIRSTKLEDSAMYFCASSDDRKETQYFGPGTRLLVL.

The chain uses TRBV7-9 and TRBJ2-1; TRBD2 matches 14 bases. The CDR3 totals 19 residues. Germline CDR1 SEHNR, CDR2 FQNEAQ (reference sequence). Germline trimming cut 3 bases from V and 0 bases from J; bases unmatched to any gene: 7. The CDR3 is CASSFGTSGGRGSYNEQFF. As DNA, the CDR3 is TGTGCCAGCAGCTTCGGGACTAGCGGGGGCCGCGGCTCCTACAATGAGCAGTTCTTC.

The chain joins TRBV19 to TRBJ1-6; D uncertain. CDR1 is LNHDA, CDR2 SQIVND, per germline (reference sequence). V dropped 4 bases and J dropped 0 bases, with 10 bases sitting between them. The CDR3 totals 16 residues. The CDR3 nucleotides are TGTGCCAGTAGTAGGAGCAGCCGCTCCTATAATTCACCCCTCCACTTT. Its translation is CASSRSSRSYNSPLHF.

V is TRBV5-8 and J is TRBJ1-1; a weak D match, TRBD1 (6 bases). V was clipped by 5 bases and J by 7 bases, with 21 bases between them. The germline CDR1 and CDR2 sequences are SGHTS and YDEGEE. The CDR3 covers 15 residues. The CDR3 nucleotides are TGTGCCAGCAGTTGGGACCCAGGGGAGTGGGGTGAAGCTTTCTTT. Translated: CASSWDPGEWGEAFF. The full variable domain, rest sourced from reference TRBV5-8 and TRBJ1-1, is EAGVTQSPTHLIKTRGQQATLRCSPISGHTSVYWYQQALGLGLQFLLWYDEGEERNRGNFPPRFSGRQFPNYSSELNVNALELEDSALYLCASSWDPGEWGEAFFGQGTRLTVV.

This clone was counted between two and nine times. The J gene is TRBJ2-3, the V gene TRBV6-1; D not resolved. Germline-derived CDR1 and CDR2 are MNHNS and SASEGT. The CDR3 covers 13 residues. V shed 6 bases and J shed 2 bases, with 9 bases lying between them. CDR3 in DNA: TGTGCCAGCAGGGCGGTAACCACAGATACGCAGTATTTT. It encodes CASRAVTTDTQYF.

This clone has just a few counts. The V gene is TRBV6-5, the J gene TRBJ2-7; tentatively, D is TRBD1 (5 bases). This CDR3 contains 16 residues. CDR1 MNHEY and CDR2 SVGAGI come from the germline V gene. V dropped 0 bases and J dropped 3 bases, with 15 bases sitting between them. The CDR3 spells CASSYSINRQGYEQYF. The CDR3 DNA reads TGTGCCAGCAGTTACTCGATCAATCGGCAGGGCTACGAGCAGTACTTC.

The rearrangement links TRBV6-5 to TRBJ1-2; 8 nucleotides line up with TRBD1. The CDR3 totals 15 residues. Trimming at V came to 5 bases and at J to 4 bases, leaving 9 bases not matched to a gene. From germline, CDR1 is MNHEY and CDR2 SVGAGI. As DNA, the CDR3 is TGTGCCAGCAGTCCTGGGACAGGATATGGCTATGGCTACACCTTC. It translates to CASSPGTGYGYGYTF.

V is TRBV6-1 and J is TRBJ2-3, with 10 bases aligning to TRBD1. Trimming at V came to 7 bases and at J to 0 bases, leaving 4 bases not matched to a gene. There are 15 residues in the CDR3. Per germline, CDR1 MNHNS and CDR2 SASEGT. The CDR3 spells CASKWGQGSTDTQYF. The DNA for the CDR3 is TGTGCCAGCAAGTGGGGACAGGGGAGCACAGATACGCAGTATTTT.

The J gene is TRBJ2-7, the V gene TRBV13, with TRBD1 matching over 12 bases. The length of the CDR3 is 15 residues. The germline gives CDR1 PRHDT, CDR2 FYEKMQ (reference sequence). The junction had 2 bases not matched to a gene; V was cut back by 0 bases and J by 5 bases. As DNA, the CDR3 is TGTGCCAGCAGCTTAGGAGGGACAGGGGGCCACGAGCAGTACTTC. This encodes CASSLGGTGGHEQYF.

J is TRBJ2-7 and V is TRBV7-9; 7 bases are a match to TRBD1. V shed 5 bases, J shed 7 bases, and the junction held 11 bases outside the gene matches. The CDR3 runs 14 residues. Germline CDR1 is SEHNR and CDR2 is FQNEAQ (reference sequence). CDR3 sequence reads: CASSPTRQGREQYF. The CDR3 region has the DNA TGTGCCAGCAGCCCGACAAGACAGGGTCGGGAGCAGTACTTC.

This clone was observed once. This chain uses TRBV2 with TRBJ2-1, with 10 bases aligning to TRBD1. The CDR3 runs 17 residues. V was clipped by 6 bases and J by 4 bases; unmatched bases: 12. From germline, CDR1 is SNHLY and CDR2 FYNNEI. CDR3 nucleotide sequence: TGTGCCAGCAGCCGACAGACAGGGGGCCTCGTTTACAATGAGCAGTTCTTC. Translation gives CASSRQTGGLVYNEQFF.

The chain employs TRBV29-1 and TRBJ1-2, with 7 bases identical to TRBD1. CDR3 length equals 13 residues. Trimming at V came to 8 bases and at J to 8 bases, leaving 14 bases not matched to a gene. Germline CDR1 reads SQVTM; CDR2 reads ANQGSEA. For the CDR3, the DNA is TGCAGCTTCCGTCGATGGGACAGCGAGGGCTACACCTTC. Protein: CSFRRWDSEGYTF. Combining the CDR3 with reference TRBV29-1 and TRBJ1-2 gives the whole variable domain SAVISQKPSRDICQRGTSLTIQCQVDSQVTMMFWYRQQPGQSLTLIATANQGSEATYESGFVIDKFPISRPNLTFSTLTVSNMSPEDSSIYLCSFRRWDSEGYTFGSGTRLTVV.

V is TRBV19 and J is TRBJ2-2; no firm D call. The CDR3 extends over 15 amino acids. Trimming left V 3 bases short and J 8 bases short, with 16 bases between. CDR1 and CDR2 from the germline V gene are LNHDA and SQIVND (reference sequence). CDR3 coding DNA: TGTGCCAGTAGTATCGATCGCGGTTTAAGGGGGGAGCTGTTTTTT. It specifies CASSIDRGLRGELFF.

The CDR3 nucleotides read TGCGCCAGCAGCCCCATAGACAGGGGGCGAAGCGAGCAGTACTTC. As protein: CASSPIDRGRSEQYF. The V call is TRBV5-1, the J call TRBJ2-7, with TRBD1 matching over 10 bases. This CDR3 region has 15 residues. V trimming: 4 bases; J trimming: 6 bases; junction bases outside the gene matches: 10. Germline CDR1 is SGHRS and CDR2 is YFSETQ.

The chain joins TRBV5-1 to TRBJ2-1; no firm D call. CDR3 length: 13 residues. Trimming stripped 0 bases from V and 3 bases from J, with 4 bases between. The germline gives CDR1 SGHRS, CDR2 YFSETQ. CDR3 in amino acids: CASSLDGYNEQFF. The CDR3 DNA reads TGCGCCAGCAGCTTGGACGGCTACAATGAGCAGTTCTTC. The complete variable domain, with remaining parts taken from reference TRBV5-1 and TRBJ2-1, reads KAGVTQTPRYLIKTRGQQVTLSCSPISGHRSVSWYQQTPGQGLQFLFEYFSETQRNKGNFPGRFSGRQFSNSRSEMNVSTLELGDSALYLCASSLDGYNEQFFGPGTRLTVL.

Only one count was recorded for this clone. Within the sample, other DNA sequences also encode this same CDR3. The rearrangement links TRBV18 to TRBJ1-2, with 8 nucleotides matching TRBD1. Germline V gene data show CDR1 as KGHSH and CDR2 as LQKENI. The CDR3 length is 13 residues. The junction had 5 bases not matched to a gene; V was cut back by 3 bases and J by 8 bases. Here the CDR3 DNA reads TGTGCCAGCTCACCCGGACAGGGCGGGGGCTACACCTTC. This codes for CASSPGQGGGYTF.